A selection of T cell receptor beta chains follows, all from one sample in a study of response to subunit inactivated influenza vaccine. TCRdb reprocessed the RT-PCR reads via MiXCR and lists one record per CDR3 protein. The table shows a few hundred thousand distinct CDR3 sequences, with roughly 9.7% occurring only once. The sample here was PBMCs from blood, taken about 40 days after vaccination. The source of these receptors is a man aged 45-65 years who received an inactivated influenza vaccine. CDR3s include the opening cysteine and the closing phenylalanine or tryptophan. A D gene is named only where the DNA matches it firmly. Only part of the rows carry a size: once, few, many, or a class if the clone is expanded.

TRBJ1-2 few TRBV20-1 - TGCAGTGCTAAGGCGGGGGAATATGGCTATGGCTACACCTTC CSAKAGEYGYGYTF
TRBJ2-7 - TRBV20-1 - TGCAGTGCGATAGATGACAGGCCTAGCTCCTACGAGCAGTACTTC CSAIDDRPSSYEQYF
TRBJ2-5 many TRBV29-1 - TGCAGCGTGAGCCCCCTCAACAGGGAAGAGACCCAGTACTTC CSVSPLNREETQYF
TRBJ2-1 many TRBV20-1 TRBD1 TGCAGTGCTAGAGATCTAGGGACAGGGGATTCCTACAATGAGCAGTTCTTC CSARDLGTGDSYNEQFF
TRBJ2-1 many TRBV7-8 TRBD2 TGTGCCAGCAGCTTAGTGGGAGGGCCGGCTTATGAGCAGTTCTTC CASSLVGGPAYEQFF
TRBJ1-2 - TRBV10-2 - TGCGCCAGCAGTAAAATAACAGGGTCGTTCGGCTACACCTTC CASSKITGSFGYTF
TRBJ1-1 few TRBV7-2 - TGTGCCAGCAGCTTAGAGAAGGGATACACTGAAGCTTTCTTT CASSLEKGYTEAFF
TRBJ2-1 - TRBV5-1 - TGCGCCAGCAGCTTGGATAACTTCAATGAGCAGTTCTTC CASSLDNFNEQFF
TRBJ1-1 - TRBV20-1 TRBD1 TGCAGTGCTAGAGATGAATGGAGGGGGCGCGGCACTGAAGCTTTCTTT CSARDEWRGRGTEAFF
TRBJ2-7 few TRBV9 TRBD2 TGTGCCAGCAGCGTAGGGGCTAGCGGATTCTACGAGCAGTACTTC CASSVGASGFYEQYF
TRBJ2-3 - TRBV7-2 TRBD2 TGTGCCAGCAGCTTACCCCGGGGGGGCACAGATACGCAGTATTTT CASSLPRGGTDTQYF
TRBJ2-6 - TRBV7-2 - TGTGCCAGCAGCTTGGTAGGGAGCTCTGGGGCCAACGTCCTGACTTTC CASSLVGSSGANVLTF
TRBJ2-1 few TRBV5-4 TRBD2 TGTGCCAGCAGCTTGGCCCCAATTAGCGGGGGGTTCTACAATGAGCAGTTCTTC CASSLAPISGGFYNEQFF
TRBJ2-2 - TRBV5-1 - TGCGCCAGCAGCTTAGTCCTGGAAACCGGGGAGCTGTTTTTT CASSLVLETGELFF
TRBJ2-1 few TRBV7-9 TRBD2 TGTGCCAGCACGGGCGGGAGGGCATACAATGAGCAGTTCTTC CASTGGRAYNEQFF
TRBJ2-1 few TRBV20-1 TRBD1 TGCAGTGCTTATGGCAGGGGGCTAGGGAATGAGCAGTTCTTC CSAYGRGLGNEQFF